Shown below are 32 T cell receptor beta chains from a single sample sequenced in a study of regulatory T cells in long-lasting Graves disease. The authors built TCR beta libraries using iRepertoire HTBI primers and Arm-PCR of CDR3 regions. A single record per CDR3 protein comes from TCRdb applying MiXCR to the multiplex PCR reads. The sample contains fewer than 650,000 distinct CDR3 sequences, about 16% of which appear only once. As to time point: newly diagnosed GD, antithyroid drugs for less than 3 months. PBMCs were the source of the RNA used for TCR sequencing. This sample also appeared in a second study, on T cells in Graves' hyperthyroidism and ophthalmopathy.

The source was peripheral blood mononuclear cells (PBMCs), collected at new diagnosis, from a patient treated with antithyroid drugs. Source of these receptors: a man aged 18 to 29 with Graves disease.

This clonotype was seen more than once but under ten times. V is TRBV9 and J is TRBJ2-1; D is perhaps TRBD2 (6 bases). V dropped 3 bases and J dropped 7 bases, with 14 bases sitting between them. This CDR3 has 14 amino acids. Germline CDR1 is SGDLS and CDR2 is YYNGEE. CDR3 region: CASSAGTERNEQFF. For the CDR3, the DNA is TGTGCCAGCAGCGCTGGGACTGAAAGGAATGAGCAGTTCTTC. The full variable domain, rest sourced from reference TRBV9 and TRBJ2-1, is DSGVTQTPKHLITATGQRVTLRCSPRSGDLSVYWYQQSLDQGLQFLIQYYNGEERAKGNILERFSAQQFPDLHSELNLSSLELGDSALYFCASSAGTERNEQFFGPGTRLTVL.

On this clonotype: It differs at one base from a far larger clone, so likely a read error. The chain carries TRBV20-1 and TRBJ2-7, with 11 bases lining up with TRBD1. The CDR3 sequence is 13 residues long. Germline assignment: CDR1 DFQATT and CDR2 SNEGSKA (reference sequence). The CDR3 DNA is TGCAGCGCTAGGACAGGGGGCGTCGATGAGCAGTACTTC. This encodes CSARTGGVDEQYF.

The chain recombines TRBV20-1 with TRBJ2-1, with D perhaps matching TRBD2 (5 bases). The germline V gene has CDR1 DFQATT and CDR2 SNEGSKA (reference sequence). The CDR3 is made up of 15 amino acids. V was pared by 6 bases and J by 4 bases, with 19 bases between. The CDR3 DNA follows: TGCAGTGCCCCAGGTCTAGCCGCCCATTACAATGAGCAGTTCTTC. Translated, it gives CSAPGLAAHYNEQFF.

This clonotype has at least ten counts. CDR3 coding DNA: TGTGCCAGCAGCCCCGGACAGGGTGCGGAGACCCAGTACTTC. Protein sequence: CASSPGQGAETQYF. The chain employs TRBV13 and TRBJ2-5; TRBD1 matches at 8 bases. The CDR3 consists of 14 residues. Germline V gene data show CDR1 as PRHDT and CDR2 as FYEKMQ (reference sequence). The V and J ends lost 5 bases and 5 bases, in that order; junction bases with no gene match: 7. The full variable domain, rest sourced from reference TRBV13 and TRBJ2-5, is AAGVIQSPRHLIKEKRETATLKCYPIPRHDTVYWYQQGPGQDPQFLISFYEKMQSDKGSIPDRFSAQQFSDYHSELNMSSLELGDSALYFCASSPGQGAETQYFGPGTRLLVL.

This clonotype appeared many times. The gene calls are TRBV2 and TRBJ2-1; TRBD2 agrees at 12 bases. CDR3 length: 15 amino acids. Germline V gene data show CDR1 as SNHLY and CDR2 as FYNNEI. V was clipped by 6 bases and J by 8 bases; unmatched bases: 8. CDR3 region: CASRRLAGVGYEQFF. CDR3 in DNA: TGTGCCAGCAGGCGACTAGCGGGAGTCGGTTATGAGCAGTTCTTC.

This clonotype was found a few times. J is TRBJ1-3 and V is TRBV2; D gene unclear. The CDR3 has 15 amino acids. Trimming removed 4 bases from V and 2 bases from J, with 12 bases in between. Germline V gene data show CDR1 as SNHLY and CDR2 as FYNNEI. Written as DNA, the CDR3 is TGTGCCAGCAGTGTGGCCATCGGTGCTGGAAACACCATATATTTT. Translating gives CASSVAIGAGNTIYF.

In this sample, this clonotype turned up a few times. V gene TRBV5-1 combines with J gene TRBJ2-5; D might be TRBD2 (5 bases). Trimming removed 2 bases at V and 5 bases at J, with 10 bases between. Germline-derived CDR1 and CDR2 are SGHRS and YFSETQ. The CDR3 is 13 residues long. CDR3 sequence: CASSFGRVETQYF. The CDR3 coding sequence is TGCGCCAGCAGCTTTGGGAGAGTGGAGACCCAGTACTTC.

This clonotype was counted many times. The chain recombines TRBV19 with TRBJ2-5; 8 nucleotides align to TRBD2. The V and J ends lost 3 bases and 5 bases, in that order; junction bases with no gene match: 11. Germline CDR1 reads LNHDA; CDR2 reads SQIVND (reference sequence). The CDR3 contains 16 residues. CDR3 sequence (DNA): TGTGCCAGTAGTATTAGGAGAACTAGCGGTACGGAGACCCAGTACTTC. This gives the protein CASSIRRTSGTETQYF.

This clonotype came up a few times. The chain has TRBV28 and TRBJ1-2; TRBD1 matches at 8 bases. The CDR3 totals 14 residues. Per germline, CDR1 MDHEN and CDR2 SYDVKM. J was trimmed by 3 bases and V by 9 bases; bases with no gene match: 9. CDR3 coding DNA: TGTGCCAGTTCGCCGGGACAGGAGCACTATGGCTACACCTTC. Translated: CASSPGQEHYGYTF.

This clonotype was seen repeatedly, ten times or more. The CDR3 coding sequence is TGTGCCACCTCCCTGGGGTTAATGGCTGGGGCCAACGTCCTGACTTTC. This sequence encodes CATSLGLMAGANVLTF. V is TRBV27 and J is TRBJ2-6; D is ambiguous. Germline V gives CDR1 MNHEY, CDR2 SMNVEV (reference sequence). The ends were cut back, 10 bases at V and 2 bases at J, with 18 bases in the middle. CDR3 length: 16 residues. Full variable domain (missing parts from reference TRBV27 and TRBJ2-6): EAQVTQNPRYLITVTGKKLTVTCSQNMNHEYMSWYRQDPGLGLRQIYYSMNVEVTDKGDVPEGYKVSRKEKRNFPLILESPSPNQTSLYFCATSLGLMAGANVLTFGAGSRLTVL.

There are a few counts of this clonotype. The chain couples TRBV9 to TRBJ2-1, with 7 bases fitting TRBD2. The CDR3 is made up of 15 amino acids. Germline V gene lookup returns CDR1 SGDLS and CDR2 YYNGEE. Losses at the gene ends were 0 bases for V and 6 bases for J; bases not matched to a gene: 6. For the CDR3, the DNA is TGTGCCAGCAGCGTAGAAGCTCAGCGGGGCAATGAGCAGTTCTTC. It codes for CASSVEAQRGNEQFF.

About this clonotype: The junction does not match germline at one end; this may be a read error. V is TRBV9 and J is TRBJ2-7, with TRBD2 matching 12 bases. The CDR3 sequence is 17 residues long. CDR1 is SGDLS and CDR2 is YYNGEE in the germline V gene. The CDR3 DNA reads as TGTGCCAGCGGCGTATCTAGCGGGAGGGCCGGCCCCCACGAGCAGTACTTC. Translated, it gives CASGVSSGRAGPHEQYF.

The V and J genes are TRBV7-2 and TRBJ1-4; possible D gene TRBD1, 6 bases. Trimming cost V 2 bases and J 8 bases, with 15 bases left between them. This CDR3 is built from 15 residues. Germline CDR1 is SGHTA and CDR2 is FQGNSA. This CDR3 reads CASSLQAGGGEKLFF. DNA for the CDR3: TGTGCCAGCAGCTTACAGGCAGGAGGGGGGGAAAAACTGTTTTTT. The whole variable domain, filled in from reference TRBV7-2 and TRBJ1-4, reads GAGVSQSPSNKVTEKGKDVELRCDPISGHTALYWYRQSLGQGLEFLIYFQGNSAPDKSGLPSDRFSAERTGGSVSTLTIQRTQQEDSAVYLCASSLQAGGGEKLFFGSGTQLSVL.

This clonotype has just one count. One junction end does not reproduce the germline sequence, and a read error may be involved. The chain links TRBV10-2 to TRBJ1-2; D unresolved. Germline V CDR1 and CDR2: WSHSY, SAAADI. The CDR3 has 13 amino acids. CDR3 region: CASSEVRNYSYTF. CDR3 in DNA: TGCGCCAGCAGTGAGGTCAGAAACTATAGCTACACCTTC.

With respect to this clonotype: A much larger clonotype is one base distant, so this may be a read error. The chain combines TRBV28 with TRBJ2-1, with a tentative D call TRBD1 (6 bases). The CDR3 has 16 residues. In germline, CDR1 is MDHEN, CDR2 SYDVKM. The CDR3 reads CTSTQLMGDTYNEQFF. The CDR3 bases are TGTACCAGCACCCAATTGATGGGGGACACCTACAATGAGCAGTTCTTC.

In this sample, this clonotype turned up many times. The rearrangement uses TRBV29-1 and TRBJ2-7, with D possibly being TRBD1 (5 bases). V was cut by 7 bases and J by 5 bases, with 15 bases left in between. The CDR3 covers 12 residues. Germline V gives CDR1 SQVTM, CDR2 ANQGSEA. CDR3 coding DNA: TGCAGCGCTCTACCCGACAGTCACGAGCAGTACTTC. Translating gives CSALPDSHEQYF.

This clonotype was found many times. This chain links TRBV7-9 with TRBJ1-1, with D uncertain. The CDR3 consists of 15 residues. V gave up 5 bases and J gave up 1 base, with 14 bases separating them. CDR1 SEHNR and CDR2 FQNEAQ come from the germline V gene (reference sequence). DNA of the CDR3: TGTGCCAGCAGCCTAAACTTAGGACCGAACACTGAAGCTTTCTTT. Translation: CASSLNLGPNTEAFF. The full variable domain, with the rest looked up from reference TRBV7-9 and TRBJ1-1, is DTGVSQNPRHKITKRGQNVTFRCDPISEHNRLYWYRQTLGQGPEFLTYFQNEAQLEKSRLLSDRFSAERPKGSFSTLEIQRTEQGDSAMYLCASSLNLGPNTEAFFGQGTRLTVV.

To note about this clonotype: A much larger clone differs by one base, so this may be a read error. The V gene is TRBV5-1, the J gene TRBJ1-1; TRBD1 matches 7 bases. From germline, CDR1 is SGHRS and CDR2 YFSETQ. The CDR3 length is 14 residues. The CDR3, as DNA: TGCGCCAGCAGCTTGAGCCAGGGGGGCACTGAAACTTTCTTT. Its translation: CASSLSQGGTETFF.

Points on this clonotype: A much larger clone differs by one base, so this may be a read error. The V call is TRBV12-3 or TRBV12-4, the J call TRBJ2-1, with TRBD1 matching 9 bases. The CDR3 has 14 amino acids. DNA for the CDR3: TGTGCCAGCAGTCGGGACAGGGCGGTCAATGAGCAGCTCTTC. This gives the protein CASSRDRAVNEQLF.

This clonotype was detected many times. The chain combines TRBV3-1 with TRBJ2-5; D gene uncertain. This CDR3 is built from 14 residues. V lost 1 base to trimming and J lost 0 bases, with 6 bases between them. Germline CDR1 and CDR2: LGHDT and YNNKEL (reference sequence). CDR3 loop: CASSQVPDQETQYF. The CDR3 DNA reads as TGTGCCAGCAGCCAAGTTCCAGACCAAGAGACCCAGTACTTC.

The sample holds a few counts of this clonotype. V and J are TRBV13 and TRBJ1-2, with TRBD1 matching 9 bases. V was pared by 0 bases and J by 4 bases, with 6 bases of the junction left unmatched. Germline lookup yields CDR1 PRHDT and CDR2 FYEKMQ (reference sequence). The CDR3 is 16 amino acids. The CDR3 DNA follows: TGTGCCAGCAGCTTAGGCCGTAGACAGGGGGGCTATGGCTACACCTTC. It translates to CASSLGRRQGGYGYTF.

This clonotype has ten or more counts. This sequence joins TRBV24-1 and TRBJ1-1; TRBD1 agrees at 8 bases. With 9 bases clipped from V and 4 bases from J, the junction kept 6 bases outside the gene matches. Germline V lookup: CDR1 KGHDR, CDR2 SFDVKD. The CDR3 has 13 residues. The CDR3 region has the DNA TGTGCCACCGCCCCCACAGGGGGCACTGAAGCTTTCTTT. Amino acid sequence: CATAPTGGTEAFF.

About this clonotype itself: This clone may be a read error of a much larger clone one base away. V gene TRBV5-5 combines with J gene TRBJ2-1; 7 bases align to TRBD2. Germline CDR1 reads SGHKS; CDR2 reads YYEKEE (reference sequence). The CDR3 runs 16 residues. CDR3 region: CASGLAGVISYNEQFF. In DNA, the CDR3 is TGTGCCAGCGGCTTGGCGGGAGTGATCTCCTACAATGAGCAGTTCTTC.

This clonotype was seen repeatedly, ten times or more. The genes are TRBV30 and TRBJ1-1; TRBD1 might be the D (6 bases). Germline V CDR1 and CDR2: GTSNPN, SVGIG (reference sequence). The CDR3 covers 13 residues. Deletions cut 0 bases from V and 4 bases from J, with 9 bases between. The CDR3 DNA reads TGTGCCTGGAGTGTAAACAGGGCCACTGAAGCTTTCTTT. This codes for CAWSVNRATEAFF. Full variable domain (rest looked up from reference TRBV30 and TRBJ1-1): SQTIHQWPATLVQPVGSPLSLECTVEGTSNPNLYWYRQAAGRGLQLLFYSVGIGQISSEVPQNLSASRPQDRQFILSSKKLLLSDSGFYLCAWSVNRATEAFFGQGTRLTVV.

This clonotype was picked up a small number of times. CDR3 bases: TGCGCCAGCAGCCATAGTGCGGATAAAACTTTCTTT. This codes for CASSHSADKTFF. This chain connects TRBV4-1 to TRBJ1-1; no definite D call. The V end was cut by 3 bases, the J end by 12 bases, with 14 bases between. CDR1 is MGHRA and CDR2 is YSYEKL in the germline V gene. The CDR3 totals 12 residues.

Note on this clonotype: This clone may be a read error of a much larger clone one base away. This chain links TRBV28 with TRBJ2-1; D possibly corresponds to TRBD1 (6 bases). Deletions cut 10 bases from V and 10 bases from J, with 20 bases between. This CDR3 is built from 13 residues. The germline V gene encodes CDR1 MDHEN and CDR2 SYDVKM. This CDR3 is CAISAQGTYEQFF. The DNA for the CDR3 is TGTGCCATTAGTGCTCAGGGGACCTACGAGCAGTTCTTC. Full variable domain (outside the CDR3, taken from reference TRBV28 and TRBJ2-1): DVKVTQSSRYLVKRTGEKVFLECVQDMDHENMFWYRQDPGLGLRLIYFSYDVKMKEKGDIPEGYSVSREKKERFSLILESASTNQTSMYLCAISAQGTYEQFFGPGTRLTVL.

J is TRBJ2-3 and V is TRBV5-1; 7 nucleotides match TRBD1. Trimming cost V 4 bases and J 6 bases; bases outside gene matches: 14. The CDR3 loop spans 16 amino acids. Germline-derived CDR1 and CDR2 are SGHRS and YFSETQ. The DNA of the CDR3 is TGCGCCAGCAGCCCCCGACAGGGTTCGACTTCGGATACGCAGTATTTT. It translates to CASSPRQGSTSDTQYF.

On this clonotype: The germline gene is not matched at one end of the junction; a read error may be the cause. CDR3: CASSQDEGLLYNEPFF. The CDR3 DNA reads TGTGCCAGCAGCCAAGATGAAGGTCTCCTCTACAATGAGCCGTTCTTC. The chain is built from TRBV4-2 and TRBJ2-1; D ambiguous. The CDR3 is 16 residues long. CDR1 is LGHNA, CDR2 YNFKEQ, per germline.

V gene TRBV9 combines with J gene TRBJ2-5; D may correspond to TRBD1 or TRBD2 (5 bases each). CDR1 and CDR2 from the germline V gene are SGDLS and YYNGEE. V lost 3 bases to trimming and J lost 5 bases, with 20 bases between them. The CDR3 consists of 16 residues. The CDR3 coding sequence is TGTGCCAGCAGCGCGCCAGGGAGTAGGGGTTCGGAGACCCAGTACTTC. Its translation is CASSAPGSRGSETQYF.

This clonotype was seen at least ten times. V is TRBV2 and J is TRBJ1-4, with a weak D call TRBD1 (6 bases). V was shortened by 6 bases and J by 7 bases, with 15 bases between the two germline ends. Germline assignment: CDR1 SNHLY and CDR2 FYNNEI. This CDR3 has 14 residues. The CDR3 loop reads CASRNRVGAEKLFF. CDR3 bases: TGTGCCAGCAGGAACAGGGTGGGAGCTGAAAAACTGTTTTTT.

Note on this clonotype: This may arise from a read error, as a much more abundant clone is one base away. V and J are TRBV12-3 or TRBV12-4 and TRBJ2-2, with 10 bases identical to TRBD2. This CDR3 is built from 15 residues. The CDR3 is CAGSIAGGNTGELFF. CDR3 DNA sequence: TGTGCCGGCAGTATAGCGGGAGGTAACACCGGGGAGCTGTTTTTT.

The chain has TRBV5-8 and TRBJ2-7; the D call may be TRBD1 or TRBD2 (5 bases each). Trimming took 3 bases from V and 5 from J, leaving 18 bases between them. The CDR3 extends over 15 amino acids. Germline V gene sequence: CDR1 SGHTS, CDR2 YDEGEE. The CDR3 sequence: CASSSGTFSSNEQYF. The CDR3 coding sequence is TGTGCCAGCAGCTCCGGGACCTTCAGCAGCAACGAGCAGTACTTC.